Included here is one TCR beta chain sequence, with context. Its antigen remains unidentified. Per sorted-subset replicate PCR, input was approximately 0.2 ug DNA, representing tens of thousands of T cell genomes. Assay: immunoSEQ multiplex PCR; the TCRdb copy retains only in-frame clones and omits some. This sample has some 2,100,000 clones, with approximately 95% found just once. This record belongs to a study of shared clonotypes between healthy human individuals. Study results and caveats: Despite large depth, sorted-subset datasets appeared incompletely sequenced. It was the non-shared clonotypes that had lower generation probabilities than clonotypes shared by all four donors.

Trimming left V 0 bases short and J 4 bases short, with 12 bases between. Germline-derived CDR1 and CDR2 are WNHNN and SYGVQD (reference sequence). CDR3 length: 15 residues. The genes are TRBV10-1 and TRBJ2-5; TRBD2 is a possible D gene (5 bases). Sequences were obtained from naive CD4+ T cells sorted from blood. Subset meaning: CD45RA+ positively selected. This clonotype was obtained from a man between 18 and 29 years old in good health. The CDR3 DNA follows: TGCGCCAGCAGTGAGTCGAGATTACGGGGAGAGACCCAGTACTTC. This gives the protein CASSESRLRGETQYF.